This TCR beta chain was recovered during a study of cytomegalovirus exposure and HLA in healthy donors. Looking at the study overall: The early release's HLA-typed donors yielded roughly 85 million unique TCRs. The study, taken as a whole, reports: TCR beta sequences reportedly predicted most subjects' HLA-A and HLA-B alleles accurately. While the bulk of TCR sequences proved rare, some public TCRs turned up in many donors.

The primer mix had 60 Vbeta and 13 Jbeta primers. Clones were read by immunoSEQ multiplex PCR, and TCRdb kept only the in-frame ones, dropping some. The sample holds more than 110,000 clones; about 70% are singletons and the top ten take more than 3%. With V trimmed by 3 bases and J by 2 bases, 2 bases remained unmatched. This CDR3 spans 13 amino acids. Germline lookup yields CDR1 GTSNPN and CDR2 SVGIG (reference sequence). A note on this clone: Its antigen is still unknown.

Sequences were obtained from PBMCs. The receptor was isolated from a young man in good health and CMV-seronegative. The chain employs TRBV30 and TRBJ2-7, with TRBD1 matching 9 bases. The CDR3 nucleotides are TGTGCCTGGAGGGGGACAGGGACCTACGAGCAGTACTTC. Protein product: CAWRGTGTYEQYF.